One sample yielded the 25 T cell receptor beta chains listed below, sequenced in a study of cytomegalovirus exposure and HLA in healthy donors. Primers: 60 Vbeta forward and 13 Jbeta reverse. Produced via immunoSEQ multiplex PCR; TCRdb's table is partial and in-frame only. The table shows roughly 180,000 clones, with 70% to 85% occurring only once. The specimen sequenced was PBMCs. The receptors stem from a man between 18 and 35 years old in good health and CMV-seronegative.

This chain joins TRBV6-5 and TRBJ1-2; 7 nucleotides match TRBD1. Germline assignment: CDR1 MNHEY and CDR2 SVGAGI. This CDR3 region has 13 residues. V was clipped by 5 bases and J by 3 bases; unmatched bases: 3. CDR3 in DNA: TGTGCCAGCAGTCGCGGACAGGACTATGGCTACACCTTC. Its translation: CASSRGQDYGYTF.

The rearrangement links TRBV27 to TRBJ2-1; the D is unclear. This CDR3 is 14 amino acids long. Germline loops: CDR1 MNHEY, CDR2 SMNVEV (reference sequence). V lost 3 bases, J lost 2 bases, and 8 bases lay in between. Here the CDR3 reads CASSFGGAYNEQFF. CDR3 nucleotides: TGTGCCAGCAGTTTTGGCGGAGCCTACAATGAGCAGTTCTTC.

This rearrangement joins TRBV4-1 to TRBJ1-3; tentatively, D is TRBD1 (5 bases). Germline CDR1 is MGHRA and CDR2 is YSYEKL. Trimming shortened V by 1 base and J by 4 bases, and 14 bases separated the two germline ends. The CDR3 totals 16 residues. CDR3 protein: CASSQAPGVAGNTIYF. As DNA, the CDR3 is TGCGCCAGCAGCCAAGCCCCGGGGGTGGCCGGAAACACCATATATTTT.

Here the CDR3 DNA reads TGTGCCATAACCGGGTCCCGCCACTCCCTTGGAGGCTACACCTTC. Translated: CAITGSRHSLGGYTF. The V call is TRBV6-1, the J call TRBJ1-2; D gene ambiguous. V lost 10 bases and J lost 8, with 26 bases in between. The V gene's germline CDR1 is MNHNS and CDR2 SASEGT. The CDR3 contains 15 residues.

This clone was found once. The CDR3 is CASSRGLNEKLFF. The DNA for the CDR3 is TGTGCCAGCAGCAGGGGGCTTAATGAAAAACTGTTTTTT. The chain uses TRBV14 and TRBJ1-4, with 7 nucleotides matching TRBD1. The CDR3 extends over 13 amino acids. With V trimmed by 5 bases and J by 4 bases, 1 base remained unmatched. Germline V gives CDR1 SGHDN, CDR2 FVKESK.

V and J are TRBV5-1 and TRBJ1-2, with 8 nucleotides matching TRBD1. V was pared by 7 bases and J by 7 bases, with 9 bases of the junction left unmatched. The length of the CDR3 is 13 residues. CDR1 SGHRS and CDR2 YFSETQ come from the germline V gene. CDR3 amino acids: CASGTTGGGGYTF. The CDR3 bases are TGCGCCAGCGGTACAACAGGGGGTGGTGGCTACACCTTC.

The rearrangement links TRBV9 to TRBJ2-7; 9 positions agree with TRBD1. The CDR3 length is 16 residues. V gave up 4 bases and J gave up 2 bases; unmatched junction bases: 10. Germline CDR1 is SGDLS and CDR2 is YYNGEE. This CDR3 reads CASSPSPGTGTYEQYF. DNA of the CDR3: TGTGCCAGCAGCCCAAGCCCCGGGACAGGGACCTACGAGCAGTACTTC.

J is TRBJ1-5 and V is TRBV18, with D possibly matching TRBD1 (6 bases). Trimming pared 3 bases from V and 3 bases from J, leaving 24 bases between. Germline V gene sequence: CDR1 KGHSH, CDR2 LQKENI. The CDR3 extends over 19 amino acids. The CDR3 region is CASSPLSGQGISHNQPQHF. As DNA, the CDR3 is TGTGCCAGCTCACCCTTATCGGGGCAGGGGATAAGTCACAATCAGCCCCAGCATTTT. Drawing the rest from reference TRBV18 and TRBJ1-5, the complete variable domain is NAGVMQNPRHLVRRRGQEARLRCSPMKGHSHVYWYRQLPEEGLKFMVYLQKENIIDESGMPKERFSAEFPKEGPSILRIQQVVRGDSAAYFCASSPLSGQGISHNQPQHFGDGTRLSIL.

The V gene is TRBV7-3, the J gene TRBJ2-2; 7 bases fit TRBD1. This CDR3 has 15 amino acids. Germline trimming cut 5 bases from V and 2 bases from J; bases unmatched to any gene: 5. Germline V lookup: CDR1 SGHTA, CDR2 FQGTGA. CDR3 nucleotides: TGTGCCAGCAGCACAGGACAGGACAACACCGGGGAGCTGTTTTTT. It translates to CASSTGQDNTGELFF. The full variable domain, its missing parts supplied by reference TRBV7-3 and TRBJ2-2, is GAGVSQTPSNKVTEKGKYVELRCDPISGHTALYWYRQSLGQGPEFLIYFQGTGAADDSGLPNDRFFAVRPEGSVSTLKIQRTERGDSAVYLCASSTGQDNTGELFFGEGSRLTVL.

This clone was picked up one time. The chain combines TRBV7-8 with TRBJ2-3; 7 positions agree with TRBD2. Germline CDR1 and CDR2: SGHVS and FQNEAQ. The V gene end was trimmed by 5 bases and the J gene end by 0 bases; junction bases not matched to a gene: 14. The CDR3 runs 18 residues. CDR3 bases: TGTGCCAGCAGCCTCATAGCGGGTACCGACCCTAGCACAGATACGCAGTATTTT. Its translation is CASSLIAGTDPSTDTQYF.

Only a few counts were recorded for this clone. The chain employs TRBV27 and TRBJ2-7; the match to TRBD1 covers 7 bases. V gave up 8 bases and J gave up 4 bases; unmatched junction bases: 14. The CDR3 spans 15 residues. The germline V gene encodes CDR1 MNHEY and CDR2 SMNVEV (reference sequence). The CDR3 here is CASQTTGQGVYEQYF. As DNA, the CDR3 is TGTGCCAGCCAAACCACGGGGCAGGGGGTGTACGAGCAGTACTTC.

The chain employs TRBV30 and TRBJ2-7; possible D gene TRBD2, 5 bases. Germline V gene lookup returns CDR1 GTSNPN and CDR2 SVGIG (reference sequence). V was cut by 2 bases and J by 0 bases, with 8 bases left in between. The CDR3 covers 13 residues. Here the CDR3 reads CAWSMGSSYEQYF. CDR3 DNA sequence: TGTGCCTGGAGTATGGGGAGCTCCTACGAGCAGTACTTC. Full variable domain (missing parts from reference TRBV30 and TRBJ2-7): SQTIHQWPATLVQPVGSPLSLECTVEGTSNPNLYWYRQAAGRGLQLLFYSVGIGQISSEVPQNLSASRPQDRQFILSSKKLLLSDSGFYLCAWSMGSSYEQYFGPGTRLTVT.

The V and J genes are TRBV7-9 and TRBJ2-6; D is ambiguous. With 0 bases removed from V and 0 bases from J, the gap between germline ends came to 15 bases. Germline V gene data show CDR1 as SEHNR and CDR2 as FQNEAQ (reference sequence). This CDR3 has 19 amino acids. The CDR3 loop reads CASSLAPQNILSGANVLTF. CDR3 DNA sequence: TGTGCCAGCAGCTTAGCTCCCCAGAACATTCTCTCTGGGGCCAACGTCCTGACTTTC.

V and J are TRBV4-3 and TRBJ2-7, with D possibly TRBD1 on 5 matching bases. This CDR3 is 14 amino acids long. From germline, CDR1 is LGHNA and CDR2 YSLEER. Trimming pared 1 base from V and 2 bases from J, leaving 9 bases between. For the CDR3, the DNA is TGCGCCAGCAGCCAAGTTTCGACAGCCTACGAGCAGTACTTC. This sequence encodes CASSQVSTAYEQYF.

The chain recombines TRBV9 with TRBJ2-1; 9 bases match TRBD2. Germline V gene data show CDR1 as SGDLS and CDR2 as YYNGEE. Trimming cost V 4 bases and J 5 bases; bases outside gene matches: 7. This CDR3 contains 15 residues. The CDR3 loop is CASSPGTSQNNEQFF. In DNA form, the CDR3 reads TGTGCCAGCAGCCCAGGGACTAGCCAAAACAATGAGCAGTTCTTC.

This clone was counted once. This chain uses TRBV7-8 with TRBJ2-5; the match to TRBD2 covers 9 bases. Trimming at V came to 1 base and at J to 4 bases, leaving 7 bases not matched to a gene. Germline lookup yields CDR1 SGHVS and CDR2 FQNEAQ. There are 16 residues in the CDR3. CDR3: CASSLVLAGSLETQYF. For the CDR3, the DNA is TGTGCCAGCAGCTTAGTTCTAGCGGGGTCGTTAGAGACCCAGTACTTC.

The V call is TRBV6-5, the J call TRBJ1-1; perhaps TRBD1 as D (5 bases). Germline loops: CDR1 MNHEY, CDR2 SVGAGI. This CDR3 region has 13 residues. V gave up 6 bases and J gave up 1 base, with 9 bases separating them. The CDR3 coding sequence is TGTGCCAGCAGCCGACAGAGGAACACTGAAGCTTTCTTT. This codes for CASSRQRNTEAFF.

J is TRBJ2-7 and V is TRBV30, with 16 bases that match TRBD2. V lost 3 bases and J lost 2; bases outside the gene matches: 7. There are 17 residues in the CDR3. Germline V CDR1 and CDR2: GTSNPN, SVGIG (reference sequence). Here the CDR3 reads CAWRGLAGGTTTYEQYF. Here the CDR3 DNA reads TGTGCCTGGAGGGGACTAGCGGGAGGGACAACCACCTACGAGCAGTACTTC.

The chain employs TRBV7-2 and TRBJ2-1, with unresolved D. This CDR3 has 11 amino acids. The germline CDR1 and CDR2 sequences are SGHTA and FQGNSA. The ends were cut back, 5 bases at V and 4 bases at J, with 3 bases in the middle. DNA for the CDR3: TGTGCCAGCAGCGTATACAATGAGCAGTTCTTC. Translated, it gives CASSVYNEQFF. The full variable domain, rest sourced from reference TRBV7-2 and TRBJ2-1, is GAGVSQSPSNKVTEKGKDVELRCDPISGHTALYWYRQSLGQGLEFLIYFQGNSAPDKSGLPSDRFSAERTGGSVSTLTIQRTQQEDSAVYLCASSVYNEQFFGPGTRLTVL.

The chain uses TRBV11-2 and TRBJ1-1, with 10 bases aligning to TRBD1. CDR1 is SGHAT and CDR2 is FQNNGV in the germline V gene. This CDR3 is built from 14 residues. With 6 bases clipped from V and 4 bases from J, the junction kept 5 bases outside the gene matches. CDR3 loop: CASSTDRGGTEAFF. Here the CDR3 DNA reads TGTGCCAGCAGTACGGACAGGGGGGGCACTGAAGCTTTCTTT.

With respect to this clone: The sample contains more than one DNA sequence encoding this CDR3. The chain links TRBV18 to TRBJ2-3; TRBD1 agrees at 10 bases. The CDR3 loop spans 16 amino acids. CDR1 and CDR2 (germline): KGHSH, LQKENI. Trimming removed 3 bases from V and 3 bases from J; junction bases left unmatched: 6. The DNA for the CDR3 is TGTGCCAGCTCACCTAGGACAGGGGGAGGTACAGATACGCAGTATTTT. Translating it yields CASSPRTGGGTDTQYF.

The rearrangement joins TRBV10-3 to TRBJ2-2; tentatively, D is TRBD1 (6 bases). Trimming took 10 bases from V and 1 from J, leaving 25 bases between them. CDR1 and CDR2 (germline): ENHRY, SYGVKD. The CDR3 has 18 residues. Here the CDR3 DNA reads TGTGCCACCCGAGGGGAAACAGGGCCGAGGTTGAACACCGGGGAGCTGTTTTTT. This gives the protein CATRGETGPRLNTGELFF.

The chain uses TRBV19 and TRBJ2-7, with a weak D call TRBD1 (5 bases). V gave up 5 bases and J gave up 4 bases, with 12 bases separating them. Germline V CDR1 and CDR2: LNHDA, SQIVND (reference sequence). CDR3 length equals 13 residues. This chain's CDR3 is CASSFGQGYEQYF. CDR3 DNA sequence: TGTGCCAGTAGTTTCGGGCAGGGATACGAGCAGTACTTC.

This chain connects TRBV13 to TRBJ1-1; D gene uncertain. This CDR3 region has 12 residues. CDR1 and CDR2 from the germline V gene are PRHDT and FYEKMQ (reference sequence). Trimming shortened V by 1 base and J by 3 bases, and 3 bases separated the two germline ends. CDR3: CASSLADTEAFF. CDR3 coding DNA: TGTGCCAGCAGCTTAGCGGACACTGAAGCTTTCTTT.

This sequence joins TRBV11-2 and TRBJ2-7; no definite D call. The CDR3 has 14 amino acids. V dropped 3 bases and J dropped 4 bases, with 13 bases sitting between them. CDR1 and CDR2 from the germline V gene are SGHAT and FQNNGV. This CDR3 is CASSLERGSYEQYF. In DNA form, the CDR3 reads TGTGCCAGCAGCTTGGAGCGTGGAAGTTACGAGCAGTACTTC.